This entry is about one T cell receptor (beta chain). This specimen belongs to a study of T cell responses to AZD1222 COVID-19 vaccine. The protocol was immunoSEQ multiplex PCR, while the TCRdb copy is restricted to in-frame clones and leaves out a portion. The table has 80,000 to 95,000 clones, more than 80% seen once. CDR3 length: 14 amino acids. Germline V lookup: CDR1 MGHDK, CDR2 SYGVNS. The V end was cut by 4 bases, the J end by 1 base, with 5 bases between. This clonotype was sampled from an adult in good health. This specimen consisted of peripheral blood, obtained on day 0 of AZD1222 vaccination. The V gene is TRBV25-1, the J gene TRBJ2-6, with D tentatively TRBD1 (5 bases). The CDR3 region is CASSAGSGANVLTF. The CDR3 DNA reads TGTGCCAGCAGTGCAGGGTCTGGGGCCAACGTCCTGACTTTC.